Ten or more counts support the clone carrying this T cell receptor beta chain. The data stem from a study of identical twins. One entry per CDR3 protein, called by TCRdb with MiXCR from the 5' RACE reads. This sample has some 600,000 distinct CDR3 sequences; about 7% occur once, and the top ten carry about 1.5%. In addition, the sample was reused for a study of yellow fever vaccine responses in identical twins.

This TCR was sampled from a woman aged 18-29 years in good health. The specimen was PBMCs.

The CDR3 DNA reads TGTGCCAGCAGTTTAGCCCCTATCAGGTCTACAGATACGCAGTATTTT. Amino acid sequence: CASSLAPIRSTDTQYF. The chain has TRBV12-3 or TRBV12-4 and TRBJ2-3; D is unclear. V lost 0 bases and J lost 3, with 13 bases in between. CDR3 size: 16 residues.